This T cell receptor (beta chain) was retrieved from a study of OX40 agonist ivuxolimab in advanced cancers. Study as a whole: With a range of about 20 to 79, age averaged roughly 60 years, and more than 75% were male. Of the patients, three showed partial responses, one with hepatocellular carcinoma and two with cutaneous melanoma.

As concerns this clone: Its matching antigen is unknown.

Study results and caveats: Clonal expansion among partial responders at 0.1-3.0 mg/kg ranked near the lowest. There was clonal expansion of CD4+ and CD8+ blood T cells by week 6 at 0.1 to 3.0 mg/kg.

Assay: immunoSEQ multiplex PCR; the TCRdb copy retains only in-frame clones and omits some. The table records roughly 79,000 clones, less than 95% of them present only once. CDR1 is SQVTM, CDR2 ANQGSEA, per germline. The CDR3 has 11 residues. Trimming removed 4 bases from V and 5 bases from J, with 8 bases in between. This sample comprised CD4+ or CD8+ T cells sorted from blood, obtained in a trial of the OX40 agonist ivuxolimab. This chain connects TRBV29-1 to TRBJ1-2, with D unresolved. The TCR comes from an adult with an advanced solid tumor such as melanoma, head and neck, liver or kidney cancer. CDR3 sequence: CSVAPGYGYTF. The CDR3 DNA sequence: TGCAGCGTTGCACCGGGTTATGGCTACACCTTC.